This T cell receptor (beta chain) was obtained from a study of molecular identifiers for immune sequencing clone quantification (dated by TCRdb to 2016 to 2018). As for the study more broadly: For a replicate experiment, the RNA from either about 20,000 or 100,000 naive CD8 T cells was divided into five aliquots, and four of those aliquots went on to sequencing. This methods study used CD8 T cells to benchmark TCR RNA copy counting and molecular-identifier clustering-based TCR repertoire sequencing (MIDCIRS). What the study reported, not specific to this receptor: A single cell's worth of spiked-in Jurkat TCR RNA was reported detectable even among some 920,000 naive CD8 T cells. Roughly 2.8 recovered TCR RNA copies per cell were obtained by modeling, versus about 9 by digital PCR, implying a capture efficiency of 30% to 35%. In CMV-specific effector cells, clones with more than 20 RNA copies accounted for over 99% of molecules, whereas in naive cells such clones accounted for under 1%. The naive libraries included spiked-in Jurkat TCR RNA (roughly ten copies' worth), and this Jurkat TCR RNA is not part of the donor repertoire. When barcode sub-clustering was not used, chimeric consensus sequences inflated TCR diversity, with chimeras reaching as high as 47%. Highly expanded clone sizes could be underestimated because identical TCR molecules may share a barcode.

CDR1 and CDR2 (SGHAT, FQNNGV) derive from the germline V gene. Measured from the cysteine to the phenylalanine, the CDR3 is 15 residues long. This entry keeps only the CDR3 DNA: 45 bases, framed from base 1. Compared with germline, V lacks 6 bases and J lacks 5 bases; bases without a gene match: 10. The method was PCR. Sequencing used an Illumina HiSeq 4000. Bulk TCR libraries were prepared as previously described, using TCR primers listed in Table S5. Total RNA was purified with the Qiagen AllPrep DNA/RNA kit. Before analysis, reads from multiple sequencing runs of the same library were pooled. Under the source paper's analysis protocol: Reads were retained only if their TCR constant sequence matched exactly, and those retained reads were trimmed to 150 nt and grouped according to their 12-nt molecular barcodes. Within each barcode group, reads were sub-clustered at a 15% Levenshtein threshold, and quality-weighted consensus sequences were built per RNA molecule. Non-functional sequences were filtered out, along with any lower-count sequence sitting one edit away from another sequence. Based on a fit of two negative binomial distributions, barcode sub-clusters having less than 20% of the maximum read count were discarded. The public sequencing data were trimmed at Q25 with fastp and processed into clonotypes with MiXCR by TCRdb, which kept only in-frame beta chains. Here each entry gathers all rows of one CDR3 protein and keeps the most common genes and DNA. In this record, the V and J calls reflect TCRdb's handling and not the investigators' own analysis. The sample yields over 85,000 distinct CDR3 sequences; 20% to 25% were counted once. The ten largest clones take up 0.85% to 1.2% of the sample.

Libraries of naive CD8 T cells were generated from around 20,000 to 990,000 sorted cells, with 10%, 30% or 50% of the purified RNA used. Naive CD8 T cells were FACS-sorted as CD8+CD4-CCR7+CD45RA+ on a BD FACSAria II into RLT Plus buffer. Detection sensitivity was tested by spiking Jurkat RNA equal to about 10 TCR copies' worth into samples containing about 20,000-1,100,000 naive CD8 T cells. Enrichment of CD8 T cells was done with RosetteSep CD8+ T Cell Enrichment Cocktail plus Ficoll-Paque, and ACK red cell lysis came afterward. As regards this clonotype: What antigen it recognizes has not been identified. No much larger clonotype is one base removed from it; base qualities were not supplied.

This receptor was taken from a human donor in good health. Some libraries in this study had Jurkat cell RNA spiked in. Recombination linked TRBV11-2 to TRBJ2-1; TRBD2 matches 7 bases in the middle. Sequencing was performed on naive CD8+ T cells from blood, with Jurkat cell RNA spiked in. The cell subset or site label for this specimen denotes: FACS-sorted CD8+CD4-CCR7+CD45RA+ naive T cells. The nucleotide sequence is given as TGTGCCAGCAGTTCAAGACTAGCTAGGGACAATGAGCAGTTCTTC. It encodes CASSSRLARDNEQFF.